The 21 T cell receptor beta chains below were found in one sample sequenced in a study of CD8 T cells in Susac syndrome (dated by TCRdb to between 2018 and 2021). Preparation of the library involved the immunoSEQ multiplex PCR assay. RNA was extracted using the RNeasy kit, and roughly 0.5 to 1 ug of the RNA was reverse transcribed with random hexamers. The public reads were reanalyzed by TCRdb: fastp trimming at Q25, MiXCR alignment, in-frame beta chains only. Entries are consolidated by CDR3 protein sequence, retaining the most common genes and DNA. In this sample the table shows more than 200,000 distinct CDR3 sequences, around 95% of which occur a single time. The biggest ten clones account for around 0.07% of the sample. Sample: CD4+ T cells from PBMCs. Receptors were obtained from a human donor with multiple sclerosis.

The V call is TRBV7-9, the J call TRBJ2-5; 8 nucleotides match TRBD2. Germline CDR1 is SEHNR and CDR2 is FQNEAQ (reference sequence). The V and J ends lost 1 base and 5 bases, in that order; junction bases with no gene match: 3. The CDR3 sequence is 14 residues long. The CDR3 nucleotides are TGTGCCAGCAGCTTAGGGACTAGCTGGGAGACCCAGTACTTC. Protein: CASSLGTSWETQYF.

The chain links TRBV3-1 to TRBJ2-7, with 13 bases that match TRBD2. CDR1 is LGHDT and CDR2 is YNNKEL in the germline V gene (reference sequence). With V trimmed by 6 bases and J by 4 bases, 6 bases remained unmatched. The CDR3 has 15 amino acids. The CDR3 protein is CASSQGTSGIYEQYV. In DNA form, the CDR3 reads TGTGCCAGCAGTCAGGGGACTAGCGGGATTTACGAGCAGTACGTC.

The chain combines TRBV6-1 with TRBJ2-5; D gene unclear. Germline V gene sequence: CDR1 MNHNS, CDR2 SASEGT. This CDR3 has 12 amino acids. The ends were cut back, 4 bases at V and 2 bases at J, with 5 bases in the middle. Here the CDR3 reads CASSVRQETQYF. The CDR3 region has the DNA TGTGCCAGCAGTGTAAGGCAAGAGACCCAGTACTTC.

The J gene is TRBJ1-5, the V gene TRBV3-1; the D is unclear. The CDR3 is made up of 13 amino acids. V gave up 1 base and J gave up 9 bases, with 10 bases separating them. Germline V lookup: CDR1 LGHDT, CDR2 YNNKEL (reference sequence). CDR3 residues: CASSQGLLGPQHF. DNA for the CDR3: TGTGCCAGCAGCCAAGGACTCCTTGGGCCCCAGCATTTT.

The V call is TRBV6-1, the J call TRBJ2-4, with 7 bases fitting TRBD2. The CDR3 is 16 amino acids. In germline, CDR1 is MNHNS, CDR2 SASEGT. V trimming: 5 bases; J trimming: 2 bases; junction bases outside the gene matches: 9. CDR3 DNA: TGTGCCAGCAGTCCCAGGGCGGGGGTAACCAAAAACATTCAGTACTTC. It yields the protein CASSPRAGVTKNIQYF.

The genes are TRBV29-1 and TRBJ1-5, with D perhaps TRBD1 (5 bases). V gave up 4 bases and J gave up 2 bases, with 12 bases separating them. The length of the CDR3 is 14 residues. The germline CDR1 and CDR2 sequences are SQVTM and ANQGSEA. As DNA, the CDR3 is TGCAGCGTTGCGGCCGGGGCGGGCAATCAGCCCCAGCATTTT. Translation gives CSVAAGAGNQPQHF.

The chain links TRBV12-3 or TRBV12-4 to TRBJ1-1; 7 nucleotides agree with TRBD1. This CDR3 spans 13 amino acids. V dropped 6 bases and J dropped 10; count of bases not matched to a gene: 11. CDR3 sequence reads: CASSRAATGAAFF. The CDR3 nucleotides are TGTGCCAGCAGCAGAGCCGCAACAGGGGCAGCTTTCTTT.

The rearrangement joins TRBV10-3 to TRBJ2-2; D is possibly TRBD1 or TRBD2 (5 bases each). CDR3 size: 15 residues. Germline lookup yields CDR1 ENHRY and CDR2 SYGVKD. Trimming shortened V by 2 bases and J by 6 bases, and 13 bases separated the two germline ends. DNA for the CDR3: TGTGCCATCAGTGAGGGGGCAGCAGCGGCCGGGGAGCTGTTTTTT. This translates into CAISEGAAAAGELFF.

In DNA form, the CDR3 reads TGTGCCAGCTATTATCGCCGGGCCTACACAGATACGCAGTATTTT. It is translated as CASYYRRAYTDTQYF. The V call is TRBV6-6, the J call TRBJ2-3; D remains unclear. V lost 8 bases and J 2 bases, leaving 17 bases between the germline ends. Germline CDR1 and CDR2: MNHNY and SVGAGI (reference sequence). The length of the CDR3 is 15 residues.

The chain joins TRBV6-2 or TRBV6-3 to TRBJ1-1; no clear D gene. CDR1 and CDR2 (germline): MNHEY, SVGEGT. V lost 0 bases to trimming and J lost 1 base, with 12 bases between them. This CDR3 contains 16 residues. The CDR3 DNA is TGTGCCAGCAGTTACTCGGCGGGGAGCGCGAACACTGAAGCTTTCTTT. It encodes CASSYSAGSANTEAFF.

The chain joins TRBV2 to TRBJ2-7; perhaps TRBD1 as D (6 bases). The CDR3 extends over 14 amino acids. V shed 2 bases and J shed 4 bases, with 12 bases lying between them. The germline CDR1 and CDR2 sequences are SNHLY and FYNNEI. DNA of the CDR3: TGTGCCAGCAGTGAATCGGTCAGGGGTTACGAGCAGTACGTC. As protein: CASSESVRGYEQYV.

V usage is TRBV30 and J usage is TRBJ1-4; D is unclear. Germline V gene lookup returns CDR1 GTSNPN and CDR2 SVGIG (reference sequence). The CDR3 is 15 residues long. With 0 bases removed from V and 8 bases from J, the gap between germline ends came to 16 bases. The CDR3 nucleotides read TGTGCCTGGAGTGTTGGATCAGAGGGAGAGGAAAAACTGTTTTTT. Its translation is CAWSVGSEGEEKLFF.

The rearrangement links TRBV7-8 to TRBJ2-2; D is uncertain. The germline CDR1 and CDR2 sequences are SGHVS and FQNEAQ. The CDR3 spans 14 residues. Between the trimmed V and J ends, which lost 1 base and 5 bases, there was a span of 8 bases. The CDR3 region has the DNA TGTGCCAGCAGCTTAGGGCGTGGTACCGGGGAGCTGTTTTTT. Amino acids: CASSLGRGTGELFF.

The genes are TRBV7-9 and TRBJ1-5, with D unclear. Germline CDR1 SEHNR, CDR2 FQNEAQ (reference sequence). V was cut by 1 base and J by 2 bases, with 9 bases left in between. CDR3 length: 15 residues. This chain's CDR3 is CASSLEGNGNQPQHF. In DNA, the CDR3 is TGTGCCAGCAGCTTAGAAGGGAACGGCAATCAGCCCCAGCATTTT.

The rearrangement uses TRBV11-3 and TRBJ1-1; 7 nucleotides match TRBD1. CDR1 is SGHNT, CDR2 YENEEA, per germline. The V gene end was trimmed by 1 base and the J gene end by 0 bases; junction bases not matched to a gene: 11. This CDR3 is built from 18 residues. The CDR3 DNA sequence: TGTGCCAGCAGCTTAGCTTTTTTCGGGCAGGGGGTGAACACTGAAGCTTTCTTT. It translates to CASSLAFFGQGVNTEAFF. Full variable domain (rest looked up from reference TRBV11-3 and TRBJ1-1): EAGVVQSPRYKIIEKKQPVAFWCNPISGHNTLYWYLQNLGQGPELLIRYENEEAVDDSQLPKDRFSAERLKGVDSTLKIQPAELGDSAVYLCASSLAFFGQGVNTEAFFGQGTRLTVV.

The genes are TRBV20-1 and TRBJ2-1; 13 bases line up with TRBD2. CDR1 and CDR2 (germline): DFQATT, SNEGSKA (reference sequence). There are 14 residues in the CDR3. J lost 9 bases, V lost 4 bases, and 6 bases had no gene match. The CDR3 here is CSAKWTSGSREQFF. The DNA for the CDR3 is TGCAGTGCTAAGTGGACTAGCGGGAGTCGTGAGCAGTTCTTC.

This clonotype was observed once. The chain employs TRBV6-5 and TRBJ1-2; 9 positions match TRBD1. J lost 5 bases, V lost 4 bases, and 11 bases had no gene match. The germline V gene encodes CDR1 MNHEY and CDR2 SVGAGI. The CDR3 consists of 16 residues. In DNA form, the CDR3 reads TGTGCCAGCAGTTTTCCGGGACAGGGAGATTCGTATGGCTACACCTTC. Its translation: CASSFPGQGDSYGYTF.

The gene calls are TRBV6-6 and TRBJ1-2; D is unclear. CDR3 length: 14 amino acids. With 2 bases removed from V and 4 bases from J, the gap between germline ends came to 11 bases. The V gene's germline CDR1 is MNHNY and CDR2 SVGAGI (reference sequence). The CDR3 region is CASSYPARPYGYTF. The DNA of the CDR3 is TGTGCCAGCAGTTACCCTGCAAGGCCCTATGGCTACACCTTC.

The rearrangement uses TRBV4-1 and TRBJ2-5, with a weak D call TRBD1 (6 bases). Germline V gene sequence: CDR1 MGHRA, CDR2 YSYEKL. Trimming pared 1 base from V and 4 bases from J, leaving 10 bases between. The CDR3 sequence is 14 residues long. CDR3 residues: CASSQVGALETQYF. In DNA, the CDR3 is TGCGCCAGCAGCCAAGTGGGGGCCCTAGAGACCCAGTACTTC.

V gene TRBV3-1 combines with J gene TRBJ1-5; weak D call: TRBD1 (5 bases). The CDR3 covers 17 residues. V was clipped by 0 bases and J by 1 base, with 13 bases between them. Germline CDR1 is LGHDT and CDR2 is YNNKEL (reference sequence). CDR3 amino acids: CASSQEGQGGSNQPQHF. The DNA of the CDR3 is TGTGCCAGCAGCCAAGAAGGTCAGGGTGGCAGCAATCAGCCCCAGCATTTT.

The rearrangement links TRBV7-9 to TRBJ2-5; TRBD2 matches at 8 bases. CDR1 SEHNR and CDR2 FQNEAQ come from the germline V gene (reference sequence). Losses at the gene ends were 6 bases for V and 2 bases for J; bases not matched to a gene: 8. The CDR3 consists of 15 residues. CDR3 protein: CASRTFSGAQETQYF. The CDR3 DNA is TGTGCCAGCAGGACGTTTAGCGGGGCGCAAGAGACCCAGTACTTC. Combining the CDR3 with reference TRBV7-9 and TRBJ2-5 gives the whole variable domain DTGVSQNPRHKITKRGQNVTFRCDPISEHNRLYWYRQTLGQGPEFLTYFQNEAQLEKSRLLSDRFSAERPKGSFSTLEIQRTEQGDSAMYLCASRTFSGAQETQYFGPGTRLLVL.